One and the same sample provided the 26 T cell receptor beta chains below, sequenced in a study of early T cells in non-severe SARS-CoV-2 infection. TCRdb fed the 5' RACE reads into MiXCR, producing one record per CDR3 protein. The sample has 65,000 to 85,000 distinct CDR3 sequences; 9.5% to 15% are singletons. The specimen sequenced was whole blood. Source of these receptors: an adult who was a healthcare worker with PCR-confirmed SARS-CoV-2 infection or an uninfected control (not recorded which).

This clonotype has just a few counts. This rearrangement joins TRBV12-3 or TRBV12-4 to TRBJ1-5; D unclear. V dropped 0 bases and J dropped 3 bases, with 6 bases sitting between them. The CDR3 has 14 residues. The CDR3 is CASSLAVLNQPQHF. As DNA, the CDR3 is TGTGCCAGCAGTTTAGCGGTCCTCAATCAGCCCCAGCATTTT.

This clonotype was seen a handful of times. The chain is built from TRBV20-1 and TRBJ2-1, with TRBD2 matching 11 bases. Per germline, CDR1 DFQATT and CDR2 SNEGSKA (reference sequence). Germline trimming cut 1 base from V and 5 bases from J; bases unmatched to any gene: 10. CDR3 length: 17 residues. In DNA, the CDR3 is TGCAGTGCTAGAGCGCCCACGGGGACTAGCGGTAACAATGAGCAGTTCTTC. This encodes CSARAPTGTSGNNEQFF.

Many counts were recorded for this clonotype. CDR3 loop: CASSHSGRPGGNTIYF. Written as DNA, the CDR3 is TGTGCCAGCAGCCATAGTGGGCGGCCGGGGGGAAACACCATATATTTT. The chain carries TRBV7-9 and TRBJ1-3; D ambiguous. Germline CDR1 and CDR2: SEHNR and FQNEAQ (reference sequence). The CDR3 is 16 residues long. The V gene lost 5 bases and the J gene lost 4 bases, with 18 bases spanning the gap.

This clonotype has a handful of counts. The J gene is TRBJ2-7, the V gene TRBV11-2, with 7 positions matching TRBD1. Germline V lookup: CDR1 SGHAT, CDR2 FQNNGV. J lost 5 bases, V lost 4 bases, and 11 bases had no gene match. CDR3 length: 15 residues. The CDR3 DNA is TGTGCCAGCAGCTCGCGCCTAGGGGGCTTGGACGAGCAGTACTTC. Amino acids: CASSSRLGGLDEQYF.

This clonotype came up a few times. The chain joins TRBV20-1 to TRBJ2-3, with no clear D. The CDR3 length is 15 residues. CDR1 is DFQATT, CDR2 SNEGSKA, per germline (reference sequence). The V end lost 2 bases, the J end lost 1 base, and 13 bases lay between the germline ends. The CDR3 protein is CSARKSRFGTDTQYF. DNA of the CDR3: TGCAGTGCTAGAAAGTCTAGATTCGGCACAGATACGCAGTATTTT.

This clonotype was picked up many times. V usage is TRBV5-1 and J usage is TRBJ2-3; a weak D match, TRBD1 (6 bases). The CDR3 runs to 16 residues. Trimming cost V 1 base and J 2 bases, with 14 bases left between them. CDR1 SGHRS and CDR2 YFSETQ come from the germline V gene. In DNA form, the CDR3 reads TGCGCCAGCAGCTTGAGTCTGCCAGGGGACACAGATACGCAGTATTTT. Protein: CASSLSLPGDTDTQYF.

This clonotype has at least ten counts. This rearrangement joins TRBV7-8 to TRBJ2-7, with 7 bases identical to TRBD1. Trimming removed 3 bases from V and 3 bases from J; junction bases left unmatched: 14. Germline V gives CDR1 SGHVS, CDR2 FQNEAQ. This CDR3 has 17 residues. This CDR3 reads CASSLMGTAIPHYEQYF. In DNA form, the CDR3 reads TGTGCCAGCAGCTTGATGGGGACAGCGATTCCCCACTACGAGCAGTACTTC. Using reference TRBV7-8 and TRBJ2-7 for the parts outside the CDR3, the full variable domain is GAGVSQSPRYKVAKRGQDVALRCDPISGHVSLFWYQQALGQGPEFLTYFQNEAQLDKSGLPSDRFFAERPEGSVSTLKIQRTQQEDSAVYLCASSLMGTAIPHYEQYFGPGTRLTVT.

This clonotype occurred many times. The chain uses TRBV11-3 and TRBJ1-6; tentatively, D is TRBD1 (5 bases). Trimming pared 0 bases from V and 16 bases from J, leaving 13 bases between. The germline gives CDR1 SGHNT, CDR2 YENEEA. The CDR3 extends over 13 amino acids. The CDR3 spells CASSLDNDSFLHF. CDR3 in DNA: TGTGCCAGCAGCTTAGATAACGACAGCTTTCTCCACTTT.

This clonotype occurred a few times. V usage is TRBV5-1 and J usage is TRBJ2-1; unclear D gene. CDR3 length equals 15 residues. Germline lookup yields CDR1 SGHRS and CDR2 YFSETQ. Trimming removed 0 bases from V and 3 bases from J, with 10 bases in between. CDR3 in DNA: TGCGCCAGCAGCTTGGCGGTCACCAACTACAATGAGCAGTTCTTC. Translation: CASSLAVTNYNEQFF.

The chain has TRBV9 and TRBJ2-1; TRBD2 matches at 9 bases. The CDR3 has 17 amino acids. The germline V gene encodes CDR1 SGDLS and CDR2 YYNGEE. Trimming took 4 bases from V and 9 from J; bases not matched to a gene: 17. The CDR3 DNA reads TGTGCCAGCAGCCCCCGTGGTGTAGCGGGGGAAGGGGGTGAGCAGTTCTTC. It encodes CASSPRGVAGEGGEQFF. The full variable domain, with the rest looked up from reference TRBV9 and TRBJ2-1, is DSGVTQTPKHLITATGQRVTLRCSPRSGDLSVYWYQQSLDQGLQFLIQYYNGEERAKGNILERFSAQQFPDLHSELNLSSLELGDSALYFCASSPRGVAGEGGEQFFGPGTRLTVL.

The CDR3 loop reads CASAGLVDPDTQYF. The CDR3 DNA is TGTGCCAGCGCAGGACTAGTTGATCCAGATACGCAGTATTTT. The chain carries TRBV6-1 and TRBJ2-3; 7 bases align to TRBD2. This CDR3 spans 14 amino acids. CDR1 is MNHNS, CDR2 SASEGT, per germline. The trim removed 8 bases at V and 4 bases at J, leaving 9 bases unmatched.

This clonotype was picked up a small number of times. The chain couples TRBV6-2 or TRBV6-3 to TRBJ2-7; no reliable D call. This CDR3 comprises 13 residues. Germline V gene lookup returns CDR1 MNHEY and CDR2 SVGEGT. V was clipped by 6 bases and J by 0 bases, with 9 bases between them. CDR3 residues: CASRASVSYEQYF. CDR3 nucleotides: TGTGCCAGCAGGGCTAGTGTCTCCTACGAGCAGTACTTC.

This clonotype has at least ten counts. The chain uses TRBV5-5 and TRBJ1-1; D remains ambiguous. Trimming removed 0 bases at V and 4 bases at J, with 10 bases between. This CDR3 has 14 residues. Germline V gene sequence: CDR1 SGHKS, CDR2 YYEKEE (reference sequence). In DNA, the CDR3 is TGTGCCAGCAGCTTGGCCGGACGGAGCACTGAAGCTTTCTTT. Translated: CASSLAGRSTEAFF.

This clonotype was recorded at least ten times. The chain employs TRBV11-2 and TRBJ2-5; D is uncertain. V lost 4 bases and J 5 bases, leaving 17 bases between the germline ends. The CDR3 consists of 15 residues. Germline-derived CDR1 and CDR2 are SGHAT and FQNNGV. The CDR3 bases are TGTGCCAGCAGCTCGCTTGACCAAGCGCGGGAGACCCAGTACTTC. Residues: CASSSLDQARETQYF. The full variable domain, in which reference TRBV11-2 and TRBJ2-5 provide the parts outside the CDR3, is EAGVAQSPRYKIIEKRQSVAFWCNPISGHATLYWYQQILGQGPKLLIQFQNNGVVDDSQLPKDRFSAERLKGVDSTLKIQPAKLEDSAVYLCASSSLDQARETQYFGPGTRLLVL.

The V call is TRBV18, the J call TRBJ2-7; possibly TRBD1 for D (6 bases). Trimming pared 6 bases from V and 0 bases from J, leaving 15 bases between. CDR1 and CDR2 (germline): KGHSH, LQKENI. This CDR3 is 15 amino acids long. CDR3 nucleotides: TGTGCCAGCTCCCCTCGACAGGCCAGCTCCTACGAGCAGTACTTC. Its translation: CASSPRQASSYEQYF.

This clonotype appeared many times. The J gene is TRBJ2-2, the V gene TRBV29-1; 9 positions agree with TRBD1. The germline V gene encodes CDR1 SQVTM and CDR2 ANQGSEA. V dropped 6 bases and J dropped 3; count of bases not matched to a gene: 2. CDR3 length: 13 amino acids. CDR3 protein: CSVGTGHTGELFF. Written as DNA, the CDR3 is TGCAGCGTGGGGACAGGGCACACCGGGGAGCTGTTTTTT.

In this sample, this clonotype turned up many times. The CDR3 here is CASSLGGQQNTEAFF. In DNA form, the CDR3 reads TGTGCCAGCAGCTTGGGGGGACAGCAGAACACTGAAGCTTTCTTT. The V gene is TRBV7-9, the J gene TRBJ1-1; TRBD1 matches 7 bases. CDR1 and CDR2 (germline): SEHNR, FQNEAQ (reference sequence). This CDR3 region has 15 residues. The V segment lost 3 bases and the J segment 1 base; nucleotides outside the gene matches: 5.

This clonotype was recorded at least ten times. The chain links TRBV10-3 to TRBJ2-5, with TRBD2 matching over 11 bases. Germline lookup yields CDR1 ENHRY and CDR2 SYGVKD. Trimming at V came to 0 bases and at J to 4 bases, leaving 4 bases not matched to a gene. The CDR3 is 16 amino acids. The DNA of the CDR3 is TGTGCCATCAGTGAGTCACTAGCGGGAGAAGGAGAGACCCAGTACTTC. It translates to CAISESLAGEGETQYF.

This clonotype was observed a handful of times. The gene calls are TRBV21-1 and TRBJ1-5. TRBV21-1 represents a pseudogene. The CDR3 consists of 11 residues. CDR3 loop: CASSDVQPQHF. The CDR3 nucleotides read TGTGCCAGCTCGGACGTTCAGCCCCAGCATTTT.

This clonotype was recorded a few times. The rearrangement links TRBV6-2 or TRBV6-3 to TRBJ1-6; D is unresolved. Deletions cut 2 bases from V and 9 bases from J, with 5 bases between. CDR3 length: 12 amino acids. Germline values: CDR1 MNHEY, CDR2 SVGEGT. CDR3 bases: TGTGCCAGCAGTTACCATCTTTCACCCCTCCACTTT. Amino acids: CASSYHLSPLHF.

This clonotype was observed a few times. This chain uses TRBV30 with TRBJ1-6; D unresolved. The V and J ends lost 5 bases and 9 bases respectively, with 11 bases between them. Germline V gene lookup returns CDR1 GTSNPN and CDR2 SVGIG (reference sequence). The CDR3 has 12 amino acids. CDR3 residues: CAWRPNGSPLHF. The CDR3 nucleotides read TGTGCCTGGCGTCCGAACGGTTCACCCCTCCACTTT.

This clonotype was observed a handful of times. This rearrangement joins TRBV20-1 to TRBJ2-1, with 8 bases identical to TRBD2. The CDR3 contains 13 residues. CDR1 DFQATT and CDR2 SNEGSKA come from the germline V gene (reference sequence). With 6 bases clipped from V and 6 bases from J, the junction kept 7 bases outside the gene matches. In DNA form, the CDR3 reads TGCAGTGCAACCGGGACTAGGGGCAATGAGCAGTTCTTC. Translated: CSATGTRGNEQFF.

This clonotype was observed a few times. This chain connects TRBV12-5 to TRBJ2-6; no clear D. Germline values: CDR1 LGHNT, CDR2 FRNRAP. The ends were cut back, 6 bases at V and 0 bases at J, with 3 bases in the middle. The CDR3 is 13 amino acids. This CDR3 reads CASGPSGANVLTF. The CDR3 DNA reads as TGTGCTAGTGGACCCTCTGGGGCCAACGTCCTGACTTTC.

This chain uses TRBV7-2 with TRBJ1-6; D may be TRBD1 (6 bases). Trimming took 8 bases from V and 14 from J, leaving 22 bases between them. The CDR3 length is 14 residues. Germline V gene data show CDR1 as SGHTA and CDR2 as FQGNSA. CDR3 amino acids: CASWDGGLAETLHF. CDR3 sequence (DNA): TGTGCCAGCTGGGATGGGGGGCTGGCTGAGACCCTCCACTTT.

The gene calls are TRBV7-8 and TRBJ2-1; D is undetermined. Germline V gene data show CDR1 as SGHVS and CDR2 as FQNEAQ. The V and J ends lost 5 bases and 5 bases respectively, with 10 bases between them. This CDR3 is built from 13 residues. CDR3 protein: CASSTDRNNEQFF. The CDR3 DNA is TGTGCCAGCAGCACAGACCGCAACAATGAGCAGTTCTTC.

This clonotype was seen a handful of times. The chain has TRBV19 and TRBJ2-1; 12 bases are a match to TRBD1. CDR1 is LNHDA and CDR2 is SQIVND in the germline V gene (reference sequence). Trimming cost V 4 bases and J 8 bases; bases outside gene matches: 6. The CDR3 is made up of 15 amino acids. The CDR3 reads CASSRGQGALDEQFF. The DNA of the CDR3 is TGTGCCAGTAGTAGGGGACAGGGGGCGTTAGATGAGCAGTTCTTC.